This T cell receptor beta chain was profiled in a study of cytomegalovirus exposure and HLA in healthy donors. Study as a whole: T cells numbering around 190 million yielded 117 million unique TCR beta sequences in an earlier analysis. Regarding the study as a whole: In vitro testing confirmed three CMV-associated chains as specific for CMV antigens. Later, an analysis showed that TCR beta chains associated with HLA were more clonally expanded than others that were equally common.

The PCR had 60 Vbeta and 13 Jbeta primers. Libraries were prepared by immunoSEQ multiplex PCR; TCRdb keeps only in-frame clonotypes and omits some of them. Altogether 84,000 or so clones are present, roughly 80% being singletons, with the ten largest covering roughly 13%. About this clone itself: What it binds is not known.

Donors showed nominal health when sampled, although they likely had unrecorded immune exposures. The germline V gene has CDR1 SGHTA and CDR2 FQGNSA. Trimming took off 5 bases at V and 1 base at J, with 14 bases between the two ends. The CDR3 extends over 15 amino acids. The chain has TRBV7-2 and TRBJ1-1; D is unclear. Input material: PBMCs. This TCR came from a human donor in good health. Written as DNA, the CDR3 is TGTGCCAGCAGCCCGCTGAGCCTCTGGAACACTGAAGCTTTCTTT. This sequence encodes CASSPLSLWNTEAFF. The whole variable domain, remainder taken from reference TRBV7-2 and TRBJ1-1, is GAGVSQSPSNKVTEKGKDVELRCDPISGHTALYWYRQSLGQGLEFLIYFQGNSAPDKSGLPSDRFSAERTGGSVSTLTIQRTQQEDSAVYLCASSPLSLWNTEAFFGQGTRLTVV.